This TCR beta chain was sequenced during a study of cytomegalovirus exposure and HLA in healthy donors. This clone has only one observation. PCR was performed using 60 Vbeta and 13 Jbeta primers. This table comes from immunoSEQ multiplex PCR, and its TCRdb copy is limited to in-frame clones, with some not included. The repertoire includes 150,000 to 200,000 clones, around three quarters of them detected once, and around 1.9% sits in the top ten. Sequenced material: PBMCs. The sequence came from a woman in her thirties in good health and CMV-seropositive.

The CDR3 DNA sequence: TGCGCCAGCAGCAAGTTAGGACTAGCGGGGGGAGTAATGGATCCCTACGAGCAGTACTTC. Translation: CASSKLGLAGGVMDPYEQYF. The chain recombines TRBV5-1 with TRBJ2-7; TRBD2 aligns across 14 bases. The CDR3 loop spans 20 amino acids. The germline V gene encodes CDR1 SGHRS and CDR2 YFSETQ. V lost 4 bases, J lost 2 bases, and 17 bases stayed unmatched.